This TCR beta chain was retrieved from a study of beta chain features in type 1 diabetes. Study-wide results and caveats: The naive, central memory and Treg TCRB repertoires showed an apparent similarity that was greater among patients than among healthy donors.

The CDR3 loop spans 13 amino acids. With 2 bases removed from V and 5 bases from J, the gap between germline ends came to 10 bases. Germline V lookup: CDR1 SGHRS, CDR2 YFSETQ. This clone was seen a few times. The antigen remains unidentified. Expressed TCRB transcripts were sequenced, since all the RNA that had been isolated was reverse transcribed. Sequencing was performed with immunoSEQ multiplex PCR; in TCRdb, only in-frame clones are kept and a portion is missing. The sample carries fewer than 550,000 clones, over 9.5% recorded once. This TCR came from a woman aged 18-35 years in good health. Material: naive CD4+ T cells from blood. The rearrangement links TRBV5-1 to TRBJ2-5, with D unresolved. The CDR3 bases are TGCGCCAGCAGCTTTGCTGGTTGGGAGACCCAGTACTTC. Translated: CASSFAGWETQYF.